Listed below are T cell receptor beta chains from one sample, sequenced in a study of T cell responses to AZD1222 COVID-19 vaccine. Some clones are missing from TCRdb's copy, which holds only in-frame ones; the method was immunoSEQ multiplex PCR. The sample consists of 100,000 or so clones, 80% to 95% of them appearing once. The sequencing used peripheral blood, collected 28 days after the second AZD1222 dose. These receptors came from an adult who received the AZD1222 COVID-19 vaccine. The CDR3 runs from the conserved cysteine through the conserved F or W. The D gene is left open where the match is weak. A row's size may be missing; if present it is once, few, many or a size class.

-	TRBJ2-4	18	TRBV10-2	TRBD2	CASTGTSGRALAKNIQYF	TGCGCCAGCACGGGGACTAGCGGAAGAGCCTTAGCCAAAAACATTCAGTACTTC
few	TRBJ1-1	13	TRBV10-2	-	CASSPTVVTEAFF	TGCGCCAGCAGTCCGACAGTAGTCACTGAAGCTTTCTTT
-	TRBJ1-3	14	TRBV10-3	TRBD1	CAIKGQGSGNTIYF	TGTGCCATCAAAGGACAGGGCTCTGGAAACACCATATATTTT
once	TRBJ1-1	14	TRBV7-9	-	CASTLTGHATEAFF	TGTGCCAGCACCTTAACAGGCCACGCCACTGAAGCTTTCTTT
-	TRBJ1-1	18	TRBV11-2	-	CASSLVSPGQGKNTEAFF	TGTGCCAGCAGCTTAGTATCTCCCGGTCAGGGGAAGAACACTGAAGCTTTCTTT
-	TRBJ1-6	17	TRBV18	-	CASSPRGTPIGNSPLHF	TGTGCCAGCTCACCCCGGGGGACACCTATCGGCAATTCACCCCTCCACTTT
few	TRBJ2-5	17	TRBV5-8	TRBD2	CASSPGLAGGTQETQYF	TGTGCCAGCAGCCCGGGACTAGCGGGAGGGACCCAAGAGACCCAGTACTTC
-	TRBJ2-7	14	TRBV11-3	-	CASSANTENYEQYF	TGTGCCAGCAGCGCCAACACCGAAAACTACGAGCAGTACTTC
-	TRBJ2-7	17	TRBV19	TRBD1	CASSRRDRGLSTNEQYF	TGTGCCAGTAGTAGACGGGACAGGGGTCTTTCTACTAATGAGCAGTACTTC
-	TRBJ1-2	14	TRBV7-9	-	CASSYVGANYGYTF	TGTGCCAGCAGCTACGTTGGGGCTAACTATGGCTACACCTTC
-	TRBJ1-5	12	TRBV6-5	-	CASRGPNQPQHF	TGTGCCAGCAGGGGTCCGAATCAGCCCCAGCATTTT
-	TRBJ2-1	19	TRBV27	TRBD2	CASKAPGPTGLAGHNEQFF	TGTGCCAGCAAAGCCCCAGGCCCAACGGGACTAGCGGGCCACAATGAGCAGTTCTTC
-	TRBJ2-1	16	TRBV27	-	CASSSDFSRVLNEQFF	TGTGCCAGCAGTTCGGACTTCTCCCGGGTCCTTAATGAGCAGTTCTTC
few	TRBJ1-2	14	TRBV6-4	-	CASRPQDSVGGYTF	TGTGCCAGCAGGCCGCAGGACTCCGTTGGGGGCTACACCTTC
-	TRBJ2-4	17	TRBV2	TRBD1	CASRPKLGPGQINIQYF	TGTGCCAGCAGACCCAAATTGGGCCCGGGACAGATAAACATTCAGTACTTC
-	TRBJ2-1	16	TRBV6-1	-	CASSEAWSGVYNEQFF	TGTGCCAGCAGTGAAGCGTGGAGTGGGGTCTACAATGAGCAGTTCTTC
-	TRBJ1-6	14	TRBV9	TRBD1	CASSVRPGGSPLHF	TGTGCCAGCAGCGTGAGACCAGGGGGTTCACCCCTCCACTTT
-	TRBJ2-5	19	TRBV7-3	TRBD2	CASTIPGTSGTLYGETQYF	TGTGCCAGCACCATACCGGGAACTAGCGGGACTCTCTACGGAGAGACCCAGTACTTC